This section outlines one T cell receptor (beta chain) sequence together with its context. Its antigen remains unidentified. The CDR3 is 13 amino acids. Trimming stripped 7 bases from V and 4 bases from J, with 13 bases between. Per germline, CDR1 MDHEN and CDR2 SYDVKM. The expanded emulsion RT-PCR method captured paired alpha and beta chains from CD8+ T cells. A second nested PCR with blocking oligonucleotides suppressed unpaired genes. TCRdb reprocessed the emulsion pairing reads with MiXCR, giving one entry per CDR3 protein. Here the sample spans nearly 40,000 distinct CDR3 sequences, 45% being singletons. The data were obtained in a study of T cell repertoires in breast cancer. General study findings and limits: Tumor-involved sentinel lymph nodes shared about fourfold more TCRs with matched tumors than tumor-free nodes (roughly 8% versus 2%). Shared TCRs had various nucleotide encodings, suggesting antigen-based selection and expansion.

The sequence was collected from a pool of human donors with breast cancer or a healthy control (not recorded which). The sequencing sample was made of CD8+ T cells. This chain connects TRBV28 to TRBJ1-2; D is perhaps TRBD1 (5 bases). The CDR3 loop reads CASTSAGTYGYTF. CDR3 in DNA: TGTGCCAGCACCTCCGCAGGGACCTATGGCTACACCTTC.